The 12 T cell receptor beta chains in this list originate from one sample, sequenced in a study of shared T cell receptors in the human thymus. Repertoires were generated with immunoSEQ multiplex PCR, while TCRdb's copy carries only in-frame clones and drops some. The table records roughly 560,000 clones, around 82% of them present only once. These data also featured in a second study, about human thymus T cells.

Source material: thymocytes. The source of these receptors is a boy under three years old with a congenital heart defect.

The chain combines TRBV1 with TRBJ2-1; the table's D call, TRBD2, was not checked against the DNA. TRBV1 has pseudogene status. This CDR3 contains 17 residues. The CDR3 DNA reads TGCACCAGCAGCCAAGAGTGGGGTTGGCCCGGGGGGGATGAGCAGTTCTTC. Translated, it gives CTSSQEWGWPGGDEQFF.

Written as DNA, the CDR3 is TGTGCCAGCAGCTTAGTTACAGCGGGACACCACCAAGAGACCCAGTACTTC. Protein sequence: CASSLVTAGHHQETQYF. This chain links TRBV11-2 with TRBJ2-5; TRBD2 is a possible D gene (7 bases). This CDR3 is 17 amino acids long. In germline, CDR1 is SGHAT, CDR2 FQNNGV. The ends were cut back, 1 base at V and 0 bases at J, with 15 bases in the middle.

The gene calls are TRBV30 and TRBJ2-3, with TRBD2 matching 9 bases. CDR1 and CDR2 from the germline V gene are GTSNPN and SVGIG (reference sequence). The CDR3 contains 20 residues. V lost 2 bases and J lost 0; bases outside the gene matches: 18. CDR3 nucleotides: TGTGCCTGGAGTAAGGCGGGTAGCGGGAGACCCCCAACTAGCACAGATACGCAGTATTTT. Its translation is CAWSKAGSGRPPTSTDTQYF.

V is TRBV7-8 and J is TRBJ2-3, with TRBD2 matching 13 bases. CDR3 length: 21 residues. V shed 5 bases and J 2 bases; nucleotides not matched to a gene: 19. The V gene's germline CDR1 is SGHVS and CDR2 FQNEAQ. The DNA of the CDR3 is TGTGCCAGCAGCCCACGACCTAATCACTCCGGGACTAGCGGGAACACAGATACGCAGTATTTT. This codes for CASSPRPNHSGTSGNTDTQYF. Together with reference TRBV7-8 and TRBJ2-3, the CDR3 gives the full variable domain: GAGVSQSPRYKVAKRGQDVALRCDPISGHVSLFWYQQALGQGPEFLTYFQNEAQLDKSGLPSDRFFAERPEGSVSTLKIQRTQQEDSAVYLCASSPRPNHSGTSGNTDTQYFGPGTRLTVL.

In this sample, this clone turned up a few times. This chain connects TRBV5-4 to TRBJ1-5; D possibly corresponds to TRBD1 (6 bases). The CDR3 loop spans 14 amino acids. Between the trimmed V and J ends, which lost 4 bases and 7 bases, there was a span of 15 bases. Germline-derived CDR1 and CDR2 are SGHNT and YYREEE (reference sequence). The CDR3 loop is CASSPTGGGQPQHF. The CDR3 bases are TGTGCCAGCAGCCCGACAGGAGGCGGGCAGCCCCAGCATTTT.

This chain joins TRBV11-2 and TRBJ2-1; tentatively, D is TRBD2 (6 bases). Trimming left V 7 bases short and J 3 bases short, with 10 bases between. There are 13 residues in the CDR3. Germline CDR1 and CDR2: SGHAT and FQNNGV. CDR3 sequence (DNA): TGTGCCAGCACCCTGGGGGGCTACAATGAGCAGTTCTTC. Residues: CASTLGGYNEQFF.

The rearrangement uses TRBV6-1 and TRBJ1-4; tentative D call: TRBD1 (6 bases). The germline V gene has CDR1 MNHNS and CDR2 SASEGT. The CDR3 spans 12 residues. Trimming took 1 base from V and 11 from J, leaving 8 bases between them. The CDR3 coding sequence is TGTGCCAGCAGTGAAGGGGGGCGGAAACTGTTTTTT. Its translation: CASSEGGRKLFF.

The genes are TRBV6-6 and TRBJ1-3; D is uncertain. The V end was cut by 10 bases, the J end by 8 bases, with 21 bases between. Germline V gene lookup returns CDR1 MNHNY and CDR2 SVGAGI (reference sequence). The CDR3 length is 14 residues. The CDR3 spells CATHSSYWGDTIYF. CDR3 in DNA: TGTGCCACCCACTCGTCCTACTGGGGAGACACCATATATTTT.

This clone was seen only a few times. V and J are TRBV10-3 and TRBJ1-1, with D possibly being TRBD1 (5 bases). The V gene's germline CDR1 is ENHRY and CDR2 SYGVKD. The CDR3 loop spans 13 amino acids. V lost 6 bases, J lost 0 bases, and 8 bases lay in between. DNA for the CDR3: TGTGCCATCAGCACGACAGTGAACACTGAAGCTTTCTTT. This codes for CAISTTVNTEAFF.

V gene TRBV9 combines with J gene TRBJ1-1; TRBD1 agrees at 10 bases. This CDR3 is built from 16 residues. In germline, CDR1 is SGDLS, CDR2 YYNGEE. Germline trimming cut 6 bases from V and 0 bases from J; bases unmatched to any gene: 8. CDR3 bases: TGTGCCAGCAACCCCGGGACAGGGGCCATGAACACTGAAGCTTTCTTT. Protein: CASNPGTGAMNTEAFF.

This sequence joins TRBV7-2 and TRBJ1-1; unclear D gene. V lost 2 bases, J lost 2 bases, and 15 bases lay in between. Germline CDR1 reads SGHTA; CDR2 reads FQGNSA. The CDR3 totals 16 residues. The CDR3 loop is CASSLQFGSKNTEAFF. CDR3 DNA sequence: TGTGCCAGCAGCTTACAGTTTGGTTCCAAAAACACTGAAGCTTTCTTT.

The J gene is TRBJ2-3, the V gene TRBV15, with 8 nucleotides matching TRBD2. Germline V gene data show CDR1 as LNHNV and CDR2 as YYDKDF (reference sequence). The CDR3 sequence is 15 residues long. V shed 8 bases, J shed 6 bases, and the junction held 13 bases outside the gene matches. The CDR3 here is CATSAAGVFWDTQYF. The CDR3 DNA sequence: TGTGCCACCTCCGCAGCGGGGGTCTTTTGGGATACGCAGTATTTT.